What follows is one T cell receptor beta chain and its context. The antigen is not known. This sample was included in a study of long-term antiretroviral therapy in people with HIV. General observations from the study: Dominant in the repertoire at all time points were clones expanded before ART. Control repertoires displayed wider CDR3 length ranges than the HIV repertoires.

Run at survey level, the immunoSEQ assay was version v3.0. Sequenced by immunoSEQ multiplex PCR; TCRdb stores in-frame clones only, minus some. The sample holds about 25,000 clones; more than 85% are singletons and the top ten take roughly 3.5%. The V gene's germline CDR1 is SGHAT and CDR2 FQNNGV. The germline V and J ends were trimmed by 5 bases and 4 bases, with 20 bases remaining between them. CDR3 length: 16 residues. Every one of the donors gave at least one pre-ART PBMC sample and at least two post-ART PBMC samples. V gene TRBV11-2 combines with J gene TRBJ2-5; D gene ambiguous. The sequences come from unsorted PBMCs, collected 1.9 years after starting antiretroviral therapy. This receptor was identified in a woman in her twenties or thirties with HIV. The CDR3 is CASSTEDGGIRETQYF. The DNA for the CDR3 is TGTGCCAGCAGCACCGAGGACGGTGGCATAAGAGAGACCCAGTACTTC.